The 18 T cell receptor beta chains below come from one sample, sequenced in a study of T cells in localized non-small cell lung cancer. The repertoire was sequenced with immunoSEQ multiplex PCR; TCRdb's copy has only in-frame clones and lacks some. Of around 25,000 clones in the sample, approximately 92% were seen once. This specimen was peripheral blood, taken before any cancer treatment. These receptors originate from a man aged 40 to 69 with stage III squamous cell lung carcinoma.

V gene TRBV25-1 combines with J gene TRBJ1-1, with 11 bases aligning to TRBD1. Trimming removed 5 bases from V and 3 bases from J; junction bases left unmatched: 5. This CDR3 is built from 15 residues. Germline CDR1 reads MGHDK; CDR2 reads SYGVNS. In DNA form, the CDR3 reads TGTGCCAGCAGTCATTCGGGACAGGGGGACACTGAAGCTTTCTTT. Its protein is CASSHSGQGDTEAFF.

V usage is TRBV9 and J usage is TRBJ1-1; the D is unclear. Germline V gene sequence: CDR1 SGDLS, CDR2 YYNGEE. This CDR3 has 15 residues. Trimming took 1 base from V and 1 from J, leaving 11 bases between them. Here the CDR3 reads CASSVSSFTNTEAFF. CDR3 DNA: TGTGCCAGCAGCGTAAGTAGTTTTACGAACACTGAAGCTTTCTTT.

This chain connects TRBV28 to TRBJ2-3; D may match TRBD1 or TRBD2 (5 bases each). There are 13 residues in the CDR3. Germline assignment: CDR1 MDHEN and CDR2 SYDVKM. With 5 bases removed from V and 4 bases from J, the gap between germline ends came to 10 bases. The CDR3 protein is CASSRGGPDTQYF. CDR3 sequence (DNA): TGTGCCAGCAGTCGGGGCGGGCCAGATACGCAGTATTTT.

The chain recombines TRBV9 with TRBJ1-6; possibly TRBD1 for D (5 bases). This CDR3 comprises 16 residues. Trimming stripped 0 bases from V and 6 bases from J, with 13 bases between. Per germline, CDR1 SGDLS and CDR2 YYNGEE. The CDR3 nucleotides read TGTGCCAGCAGCGTAGCTAGCGACAGTCTTAATTCACCCCTCCACTTT. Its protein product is CASSVASDSLNSPLHF.

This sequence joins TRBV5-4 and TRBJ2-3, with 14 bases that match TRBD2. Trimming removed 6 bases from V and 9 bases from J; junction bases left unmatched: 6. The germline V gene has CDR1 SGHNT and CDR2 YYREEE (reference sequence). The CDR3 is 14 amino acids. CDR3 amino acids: CASTLTSGGATQYF. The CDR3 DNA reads TGTGCCAGCACCCTGACTAGCGGGGGGGCCACGCAGTATTTT.

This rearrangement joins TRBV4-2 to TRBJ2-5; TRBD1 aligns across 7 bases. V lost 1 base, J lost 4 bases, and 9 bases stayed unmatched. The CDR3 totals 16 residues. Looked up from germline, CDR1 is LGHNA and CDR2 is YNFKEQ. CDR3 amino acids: CASSQVPDRVGETQYF. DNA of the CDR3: TGTGCCAGCAGCCAAGTTCCAGACAGGGTCGGAGAGACCCAGTACTTC.

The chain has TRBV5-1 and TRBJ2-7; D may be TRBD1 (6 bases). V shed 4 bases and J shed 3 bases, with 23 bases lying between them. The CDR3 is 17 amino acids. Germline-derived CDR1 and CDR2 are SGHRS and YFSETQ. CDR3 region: CASSLGVPSRGFYEQYF. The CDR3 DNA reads TGCGCCAGCAGCCTGGGGGTGCCATCCAGGGGATTCTACGAGCAGTACTTC.

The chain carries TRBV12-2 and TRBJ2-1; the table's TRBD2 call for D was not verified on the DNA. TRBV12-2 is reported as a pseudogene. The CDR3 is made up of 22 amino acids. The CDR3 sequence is CASRPGLAGESVRQWEFDEQFF. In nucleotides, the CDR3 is TGTGCAAGTCGCCCGGGACTAGCGGGAGAGTCTGTGAGACAATGGGAGTTCGATGAGCAGTTCTTC.

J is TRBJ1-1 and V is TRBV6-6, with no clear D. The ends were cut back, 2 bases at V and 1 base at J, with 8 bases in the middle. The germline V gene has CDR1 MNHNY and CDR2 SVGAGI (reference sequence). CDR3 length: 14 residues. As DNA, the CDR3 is TGTGCCAGCAGTTACCGGGGTTCGAACACTGAAGCTTTCTTT. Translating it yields CASSYRGSNTEAFF.

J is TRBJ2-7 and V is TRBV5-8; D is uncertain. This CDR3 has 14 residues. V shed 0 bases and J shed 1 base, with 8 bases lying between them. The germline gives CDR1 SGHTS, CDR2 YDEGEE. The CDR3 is CASSLAVSSYEQYF. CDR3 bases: TGTGCCAGCAGCTTGGCCGTCAGTTCCTACGAGCAGTACTTC.

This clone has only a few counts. The CDR3 DNA follows: TGTGCCAGCAGCCCGAAGGAGAGGGTGAACACTGAAGCTTTCTTT. This codes for CASSPKERVNTEAFF. V usage is TRBV7-9 and J usage is TRBJ1-1; D gene ambiguous. Trimming stripped 5 bases from V and 0 bases from J, with 13 bases between. CDR1 is SEHNR and CDR2 is FQNEAQ in the germline V gene (reference sequence). The CDR3 runs to 15 residues. Variable domain in full (rest from reference TRBV7-9 and TRBJ1-1): DTGVSQNPRHKITKRGQNVTFRCDPISEHNRLYWYRQTLGQGPEFLTYFQNEAQLEKSRLLSDRFSAERPKGSFSTLEIQRTEQGDSAMYLCASSPKERVNTEAFFGQGTRLTVV.

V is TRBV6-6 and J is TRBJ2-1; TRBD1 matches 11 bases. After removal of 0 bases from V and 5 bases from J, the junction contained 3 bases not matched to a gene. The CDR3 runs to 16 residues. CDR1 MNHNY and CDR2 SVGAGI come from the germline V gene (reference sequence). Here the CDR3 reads CASSYSDRGRNNEQFF. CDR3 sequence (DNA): TGTGCCAGCAGTTACTCGGACAGGGGGCGAAACAATGAGCAGTTCTTC.

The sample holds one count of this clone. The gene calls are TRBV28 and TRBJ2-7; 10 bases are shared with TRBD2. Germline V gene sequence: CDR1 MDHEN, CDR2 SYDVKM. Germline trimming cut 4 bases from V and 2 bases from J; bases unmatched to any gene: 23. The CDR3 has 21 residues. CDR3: CASSYQSTGHFGLAVTYEQYF. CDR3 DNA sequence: TGTGCCAGCAGTTATCAGTCAACGGGACACTTCGGACTAGCGGTAACCTACGAGCAGTACTTC.

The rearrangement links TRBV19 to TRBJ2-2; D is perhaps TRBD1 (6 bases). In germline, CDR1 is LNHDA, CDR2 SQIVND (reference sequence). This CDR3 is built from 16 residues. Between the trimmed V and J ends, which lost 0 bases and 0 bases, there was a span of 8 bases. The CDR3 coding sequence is TGTGCCAGTAGTATAGAGGGGGCGGCGAACACCGGGGAGCTGTTTTTT. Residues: CASSIEGAANTGELFF.

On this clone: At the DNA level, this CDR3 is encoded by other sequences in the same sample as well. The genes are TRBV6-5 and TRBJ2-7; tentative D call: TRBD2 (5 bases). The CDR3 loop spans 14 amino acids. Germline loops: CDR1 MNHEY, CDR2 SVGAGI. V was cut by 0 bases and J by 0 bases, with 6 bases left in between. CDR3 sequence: CASSYSRGSYEQYF. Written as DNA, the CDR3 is TGTGCCAGCAGTTACTCCCGGGGCTCCTACGAGCAGTACTTC.

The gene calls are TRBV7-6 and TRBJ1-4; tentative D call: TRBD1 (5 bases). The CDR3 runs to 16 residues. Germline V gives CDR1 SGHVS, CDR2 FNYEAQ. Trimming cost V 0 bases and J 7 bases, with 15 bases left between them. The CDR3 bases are TGTGCCAGCAGCTTAGCGTCGGGGGGAAGGGGTGAAAAACTGTTTTTT. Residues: CASSLASGGRGEKLFF.

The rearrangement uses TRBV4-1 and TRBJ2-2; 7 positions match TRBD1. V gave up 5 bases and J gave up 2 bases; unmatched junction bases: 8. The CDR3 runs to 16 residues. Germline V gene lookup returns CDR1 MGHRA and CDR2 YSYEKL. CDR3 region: CASSYQTGANTGELFF. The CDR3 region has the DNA TGCGCCAGCAGCTATCAAACAGGGGCCAACACCGGGGAGCTGTTTTTT.

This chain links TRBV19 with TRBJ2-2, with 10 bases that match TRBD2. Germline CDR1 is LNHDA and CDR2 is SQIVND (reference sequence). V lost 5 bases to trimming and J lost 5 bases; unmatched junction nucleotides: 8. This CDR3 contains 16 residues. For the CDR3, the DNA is TGTGCCAGTAGTCCCATAGCGGGGGGCGGTACCGGGGAGCTGTTTTTT. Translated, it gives CASSPIAGGGTGELFF.